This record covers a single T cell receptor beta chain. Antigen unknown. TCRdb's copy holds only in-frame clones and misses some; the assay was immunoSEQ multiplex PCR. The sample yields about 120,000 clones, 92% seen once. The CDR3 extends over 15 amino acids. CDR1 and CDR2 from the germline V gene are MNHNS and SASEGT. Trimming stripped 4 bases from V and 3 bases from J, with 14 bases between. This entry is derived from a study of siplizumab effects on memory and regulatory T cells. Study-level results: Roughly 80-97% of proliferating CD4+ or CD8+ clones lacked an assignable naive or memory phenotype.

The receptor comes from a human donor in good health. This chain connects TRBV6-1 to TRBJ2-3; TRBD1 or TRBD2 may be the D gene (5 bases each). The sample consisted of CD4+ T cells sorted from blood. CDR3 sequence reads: CASSGPGRLTDTQYF. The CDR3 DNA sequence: TGTGCCAGCAGTGGACCGGGACGGCTAACAGATACGCAGTATTTT.